The source of this T cell receptor beta chain is a study of cytomegalovirus exposure and HLA in healthy donors. Study results and caveats: Researchers reported in a later analysis that a missense DCLRE1C variant was tied to TCR beta V- and J-gene trimming. When a later analysis was performed, an Asian-associated ancestry cluster reportedly had fewer N-insertions than the roughly 670-donor mean.

This CDR3 is 13 amino acids long. Deletions cut 8 bases from V and 1 base from J, with 12 bases between. The V gene's germline CDR1 is MNHEY and CDR2 SMNVEV (reference sequence). This PCR relied on a set of 60 Vbeta primers and 13 Jbeta primers. Profiled with immunoSEQ multiplex PCR; TCRdb holds only in-frame clones, not every one. Of about 98,000 clones in the sample, about 74% were seen once. In regard to this clone: No antigen is known for it.

The sequenced sample was PBMCs. The sequence was collected from a male donor in good health and CMV-seronegative. The rearrangement joins TRBV27 to TRBJ2-7; D may be TRBD2 (5 bases). The CDR3 loop is CASRYSGSYEQYF. In DNA, the CDR3 is TGTGCCAGCCGTTACAGCGGTTCCTACGAGCAGTACTTC.